The entry that follows covers one TCR beta chain sequence. The data originate from a study of blood T cell repertoires in COVID-19. Study overall: Spain, Italy and the United States supplied samples that represented acute and convalescent COVID-19.

Sequencing was performed with immunoSEQ multiplex PCR; in TCRdb, only in-frame clones are kept and a portion is missing. The sample lists roughly 78,000 clones, approximately 86% occurring once. V was pared by 7 bases and J by 2 bases, with 6 bases of the junction left unmatched. This CDR3 has 14 amino acids. The germline CDR1 and CDR2 sequences are SQVTM and ANQGSEA. The source is a woman aged 60 to 75 with acute or convalescent COVID-19. The specimen sequenced was peripheral blood. The gene calls are TRBV29-1 and TRBJ2-3, with TRBD2 identical over 10 bases. The CDR3 region is CSGQREGLTDTQYF. The CDR3 DNA reads as TGCAGCGGGCAGCGGGAGGGCCTCACAGATACGCAGTATTTT.